One sample yielded the 29 T cell receptor beta chains listed below, sequenced in a study of blood T cell repertoires in COVID-19. Only in-frame clones appear in the TCRdb table, and some are missing; sequencing was by immunoSEQ multiplex PCR. The data hold roughly 190,000 clones, with 75% to 90% observed a single time. The specimen was peripheral blood. These receptor sequences come from a young man with acute or convalescent COVID-19.

Only one count was recorded for this clone. This sequence joins TRBV9 and TRBJ1-2; D remains ambiguous. The length of the CDR3 is 14 residues. Germline CDR1 and CDR2: SGDLS and YYNGEE. The V end lost 3 bases, the J end lost 8 bases, and 17 bases lay between the germline ends. CDR3 loop: CASSGDVPNAGYTF. DNA for the CDR3: TGTGCCAGCAGCGGAGATGTCCCAAACGCGGGCTACACCTTC.

This clone is a singleton in its sample. An end of the junction does not agree with germline; a read error may underlie this. The chain couples TRBV7-7 to TRBJ2-7; 7 nucleotides line up with TRBD1. CDR3 length equals 14 residues. In germline, CDR1 is SSHAT, CDR2 FNYEAQ (reference sequence). CDR3 amino acids: CASSSGTASYEQYF. In DNA, the CDR3 is TGTGCTAGCAGCTCCGGGACAGCCTCCTACGAGCAGTACTTC. Based on the CDR3 plus reference TRBV7-7 and TRBJ2-7, the full variable domain is GAGVSQSPRYKVTKRGQDVTLRCDPISSHATLYWYQQALGQGPEFLTYFNYEAQPDKSGLPSDRFSAERPEGSISTLTIQRTEQRDSAMYRCASSSGTASYEQYFGPGTRLTVT.

In its sample, this clone was seen once. The sample contains more than one DNA sequence encoding this CDR3. This rearrangement joins TRBV5-1 to TRBJ1-1; D remains ambiguous. This CDR3 region has 13 residues. V was cut by 4 bases and J by 5 bases, with 12 bases left in between. Per germline, CDR1 SGHRS and CDR2 YFSETQ. The CDR3 DNA follows: TGCGCCAGCAGCCTGACGGGTGGAACTGAAGCTTTCTTT. Encoded protein: CASSLTGGTEAFF.

The chain recombines TRBV18 with TRBJ1-5, with D uncertain. CDR1 and CDR2 (germline): KGHSH, LQKENI. The CDR3 covers 15 residues. The V end lost 1 base, the J end lost 1 base, and 8 bases lay between the germline ends. In DNA, the CDR3 is TGTGCCAGCTCACCACTCCCCCAGAGCAATCAGCCCCAGCATTTT. Amino acids: CASSPLPQSNQPQHF.

The chain links TRBV19 to TRBJ2-7, with 7 nucleotides matching TRBD2. The CDR3 covers 12 residues. The germline CDR1 and CDR2 sequences are LNHDA and SQIVND (reference sequence). The trim removed 6 bases at V and 5 bases at J, leaving 4 bases unmatched. Here the CDR3 DNA reads TGTGCCAGTAGCTCGCGGGAGAACGAGCAGTACTTC. It yields the protein CASSSRENEQYF.

The V call is TRBV10-3, the J call TRBJ2-7, with D possibly being TRBD1 (5 bases). Between the trimmed V and J ends, which lost 9 bases and 0 bases, there was a span of 9 bases. CDR1 is ENHRY, CDR2 SYGVKD, per germline. The CDR3 runs to 12 residues. CDR3 amino acids: CAMGQGSYEQYF. As DNA, the CDR3 is TGTGCCATGGGGCAAGGCTCCTACGAGCAGTACTTC.

The chain couples TRBV7-2 to TRBJ1-1; D not certain. V lost 2 bases and J lost 4, with 17 bases in between. CDR3 length: 16 residues. In germline, CDR1 is SGHTA, CDR2 FQGNSA. In DNA form, the CDR3 reads TGTGCCAGCAGCTTATTTGTGAAAAGTTCGAGCACTGAAGCTTTCTTT. Amino acid sequence: CASSLFVKSSSTEAFF.

This chain joins TRBV9 and TRBJ1-3, with a weak D call TRBD1 (6 bases). The V end lost 4 bases, the J end lost 4 bases, and 21 bases lay between the germline ends. The CDR3 totals 17 residues. CDR1 and CDR2 from the germline V gene are SGDLS and YYNGEE. The CDR3 coding sequence is TGTGCCAGCAGCCGCAATGTCGGGGGGCGCTCCGGAAACACCATATATTTT. This codes for CASSRNVGGRSGNTIYF.

V and J are TRBV3-1 (or the pseudogene TRBV3-2) and TRBJ1-6; no reliable D call. Germline loops: CDR1 LGHDT, CDR2 YNNKEL (reference sequence). V was pared by 6 bases and J by 8 bases, with 11 bases between. The CDR3 totals 13 residues. The DNA for the CDR3 is TGTGCCAGCAGACAGAGGCGGGATTCACCCCTCCACTTT. Translation: CASRQRRDSPLHF.

The chain joins TRBV11-2 to TRBJ2-7, with TRBD1 matching over 9 bases. The CDR3 is 15 residues long. V lost 5 bases to trimming and J lost 3 bases; unmatched junction nucleotides: 8. The germline V gene encodes CDR1 SGHAT and CDR2 FQNNGV. The CDR3: CASSVTGGTFYEQYF. Written as DNA, the CDR3 is TGTGCCAGCAGCGTGACAGGGGGAACCTTCTACGAGCAGTACTTC. The full variable domain, in which reference TRBV11-2 and TRBJ2-7 provide the parts outside the CDR3, is EAGVAQSPRYKIIEKRQSVAFWCNPISGHATLYWYQQILGQGPKLLIQFQNNGVVDDSQLPKDRFSAERLKGVDSTLKIQPAKLEDSAVYLCASSVTGGTFYEQYFGPGTRLTVT.

The rearrangement uses TRBV1 and TRBJ2-1; the listed D gene, TRBD2, was not tested against the DNA. TRBV1 is termed a pseudogene. CDR3 length: 13 amino acids. CDR3 nucleotide sequence: TGCACCAGCAGCCAAGTGCGGTGGCCAGAGCAGTTCTTC. It codes for CTSSQVRWPEQFF.

Here the CDR3 DNA reads TGTGCCAGCAGTTTATTGGTGCCAGGGGTGGGTGGCTACACCTTC. Protein: CASSLLVPGVGGYTF. V gene TRBV28 combines with J gene TRBJ1-2; D possibly corresponds to TRBD1 (6 bases). The CDR3 length is 15 residues. Trimming removed 1 base at V and 7 bases at J, with 16 bases between. Germline lookup yields CDR1 MDHEN and CDR2 SYDVKM.

The chain joins TRBV28 to TRBJ1-1; weak D call: TRBD1 (5 bases). The CDR3 has 18 residues. V lost 2 bases, J lost 0 bases, and 19 bases lay in between. Germline V lookup: CDR1 MDHEN, CDR2 SYDVKM. Here the CDR3 reads CASSLRSTGHLMNTEAFF. DNA of the CDR3: TGTGCCAGCAGTTTAAGGAGCACCGGACACCTAATGAACACTGAAGCTTTCTTT.

This rearrangement joins TRBV18 to TRBJ2-5; 7 bases align to TRBD1. The CDR3 runs 14 residues. With V trimmed by 3 bases and J by 3 bases, 4 bases remained unmatched. Germline V gene data show CDR1 as KGHSH and CDR2 as LQKENI. The CDR3, as DNA: TGTGCCAGCTCACCCCGGACAGGAAAAGAGACCCAGTACTTC. It encodes CASSPRTGKETQYF.

This sequence joins TRBV4-1 and TRBJ1-4; 8 bases are a match to TRBD1. The CDR3 sequence is 14 residues long. Germline CDR1 and CDR2: MGHRA and YSYEKL. V shed 0 bases and J 7 bases; nucleotides not matched to a gene: 1. CDR3 sequence: CASSQDRGREKLFF. The DNA for the CDR3 is TGCGCCAGCAGCCAAGACAGGGGGCGTGAAAAACTGTTTTTT.

CDR3 sequence: CAISESVFGTGGTKPQHF. Here the CDR3 DNA reads TGTGCCATCAGTGAGTCAGTCTTTGGGACAGGGGGCACGAAGCCCCAGCATTTT. The V call is TRBV10-3, the J call TRBJ1-5; 12 bases map to TRBD1. CDR1 ENHRY and CDR2 SYGVKD come from the germline V gene. The CDR3 is made up of 18 amino acids. V lost 0 bases to trimming and J lost 8 bases; unmatched junction nucleotides: 11.

J is TRBJ1-2 and V is TRBV29-1, with TRBD1 matching 9 bases. Germline-derived CDR1 and CDR2 are SQVTM and ANQGSEA. Trimming removed 7 bases from V and 6 bases from J; junction bases left unmatched: 3. CDR3 size: 11 residues. CDR3 in amino acids: CSATGGHGYTF. CDR3 DNA sequence: TGCAGCGCCACAGGGGGCCATGGCTACACCTTC. Full variable domain (missing parts from reference TRBV29-1 and TRBJ1-2): SAVISQKPSRDICQRGTSLTIQCQVDSQVTMMFWYRQQPGQSLTLIATANQGSEATYESGFVIDKFPISRPNLTFSTLTVSNMSPEDSSIYLCSATGGHGYTFGSGTRLTVV.

There are a few counts of this clone. V is TRBV7-2 and J is TRBJ1-6; D perhaps matches TRBD1 (5 bases). With 1 base removed from V and 9 bases from J, the gap between germline ends came to 13 bases. The CDR3 has 15 residues. Germline CDR1 and CDR2: SGHTA and FQGNSA. DNA for the CDR3: TGTGCCAGCAGCTTAGTGGTGGACGGGGGTTCACCCCTCCACTTT. Translating it yields CASSLVVDGGSPLHF.

The chain uses TRBV9 and TRBJ2-3, with D hard to call. V dropped 3 bases and J dropped 0 bases, with 11 bases sitting between them. CDR3 length equals 15 residues. Germline CDR1 SGDLS, CDR2 YYNGEE. The chain's CDR3 is CASSGGNPSTDTQYF. CDR3 in DNA: TGTGCCAGCAGCGGCGGAAACCCTAGCACAGATACGCAGTATTTT.

The rearrangement uses TRBV3-1 (or the pseudogene TRBV3-2) and TRBJ2-3; 10 bases align to TRBD2. The length of the CDR3 is 15 residues. The V gene's germline CDR1 is LGHDT and CDR2 YNNKEL (reference sequence). V lost 5 bases and J lost 0; bases outside the gene matches: 2. DNA for the CDR3: TGTGCCAGCAGCACAGCGGGGGGGAGCACAGATACGCAGTATTTT. Translation: CASSTAGGSTDTQYF.

The chain combines TRBV6-1 with TRBJ1-2, with 7 bases identical to TRBD1. The germline CDR1 and CDR2 sequences are MNHNS and SASEGT. The J segment lost 6 bases and the V segment lost 2 bases, leaving 12 bases of the junction unmatched. This CDR3 has 16 amino acids. The CDR3 DNA reads as TGTGCCAGCAGTGAATTAGGAGGGACAGTAATCGATGGCTACACCTTC. Its protein product is CASSELGGTVIDGYTF.

The rearrangement links TRBV28 to TRBJ2-3, with D hard to call. This CDR3 spans 13 amino acids. Germline CDR1 MDHEN, CDR2 SYDVKM. The V end was cut by 1 base, the J end by 7 bases, with 9 bases between. The CDR3 region is CASSLSIVYTQYF. In nucleotides, the CDR3 is TGTGCCAGCAGTTTATCTATCGTCTATACGCAGTATTTT.

This clone was detected only a few times. The gene calls are TRBV5-1 and TRBJ2-3, with D possibly matching TRBD1 (5 bases). The CDR3 sequence is 13 residues long. V lost 5 bases, J lost 1 base, and 8 bases lay in between. The germline gives CDR1 SGHRS, CDR2 YFSETQ. The CDR3 DNA is TGCGCCAGCAGTCAGGGTGGCACAGATACGCAGTATTTT. Its protein product is CASSQGGTDTQYF.

The rearrangement joins TRBV28 to TRBJ1-2; tentative D call: TRBD1 (5 bases). This CDR3 is built from 15 residues. The germline V and J ends were trimmed by 8 bases and 8 bases, with 24 bases remaining between them. Germline CDR1 is MDHEN and CDR2 is SYDVKM. As DNA, the CDR3 is TGTGCCAGCCGTGAGGCGGGGCTTGGGGATCACGGCTACACCTTC. It translates to CASREAGLGDHGYTF.

The chain is built from TRBV4-2 and TRBJ2-6; D may be TRBD2 (5 bases). The germline V gene encodes CDR1 LGHNA and CDR2 YNFKEQ. The CDR3 totals 16 residues. V lost 6 bases, J lost 0 bases, and 12 bases lay in between. This chain's CDR3 is CASRKGEGSGANVLTF. The CDR3 coding sequence is TGTGCCAGCAGAAAAGGTGAGGGCTCTGGGGCCAACGTCCTGACTTTC.

This sequence joins TRBV7-3 and TRBJ1-5, with 9 bases that match TRBD1. V trimming: 5 bases; J trimming: 2 bases; junction bases outside the gene matches: 13. Germline CDR1 is SGHTA and CDR2 is FQGTGA. The CDR3 length is 18 residues. The chain's CDR3 is CASSGPGQGPSGNQPQHF. The CDR3 coding sequence is TGTGCCAGCAGCGGACCCGGACAGGGGCCCTCCGGCAATCAGCCCCAGCATTTT.

DNA of the CDR3: TGTGCCAGCAGCGAGAAGGACTGGGTTAACATTCAGTACTTC. Protein sequence: CASSEKDWVNIQYF. The chain joins TRBV7-9 to TRBJ2-4; possibly TRBD2 for D (5 bases). In germline, CDR1 is SEHNR, CDR2 FQNEAQ (reference sequence). The CDR3 is 14 amino acids. Trimming took 5 bases from V and 7 from J, leaving 15 bases between them.

The CDR3 sequence is CASTAAAQPQHF. For the CDR3, the DNA is TGTGCCAGCACGGCGGCGGCCCAGCCCCAGCATTTT. This chain uses TRBV28 with TRBJ1-5; D is undetermined. V was pared by 7 bases and J by 7 bases, with 11 bases between. In germline, CDR1 is MDHEN, CDR2 SYDVKM. The CDR3 runs to 12 residues.

The rearrangement joins TRBV9 to TRBJ1-3, with D possibly TRBD1 on 6 matching bases. V was cut by 0 bases and J by 3 bases, with 16 bases left in between. This CDR3 comprises 17 residues. Germline lookup yields CDR1 SGDLS and CDR2 YYNGEE. The CDR3 nucleotides are TGTGCCAGCAGCGTAGCCGTCCCTACAGGGTTTGGAAACACCATATATTTT. Residues: CASSVAVPTGFGNTIYF.